This is a list of T cell receptor beta chains from one sample in a study of a mutant IDH1 vaccine in newly diagnosed glioma. No antigen has been identified for these receptors. Sequencing used immunoSEQ multiplex PCR; TCRdb keeps in-frame clones, though not all of them. The sample contains around 50,000 clones, less than 85% of which appear only once. The sample here was PBMCs, taken from a glioma patient whose treatment included an IDH1 peptide vaccine. The receptor set was obtained from a woman in her twenties or thirties with glioma. Some clones in this sample may be carry-over from other donors' samples. Each CDR3 is given with its conserved first and last residue. A D gene is named only where the DNA matches it firmly. Clone size appears in some rows only: once, few, many, or a class for an expanded clone.

V gene,clone size,CDR3 length,D gene,J gene,CDR3 DNA,CDR3 protein
TRBV6-1,.,15,TRBD1,TRBJ1-5,TGTGCCAGCTCTCTCTGGGACAGGGTGAATCAGCCCCAGCATTTT,CASSLWDRVNQPQHF
TRBV27,.,17,TRBD1,TRBJ1-2,TGTGCCAGCAGTTCCATGACGAGGACAGGGCCGAACTATGGCTACACCTTC,CASSSMTRTGPNYGYTF
TRBV11-2,.,15,.,TRBJ1-2,TGTGCCAGCAGCCCGCGGACCCAAGAGCCTTCTGGCTACACCTTC,CASSPRTQEPSGYTF
TRBV25-1,.,14,.,TRBJ2-1,TGTGCCAGCAGTGATCGACAGGTAACGAATGAGCAGTTCTTC,CASSDRQVTNEQFF
TRBV18,once,12,.,TRBJ1-5,TGTGCCAGCTCACAGGGGGAAAGACCCCAGCATTTT,CASSQGERPQHF
TRBV6-4,.,16,.,TRBJ2-3,TGTGCCAGCAGTAGGGACGTGACGACTAGCACAGATACGCAGTATTTT,CASSRDVTTSTDTQYF
TRBV6-4,.,14,TRBD2,TRBJ2-1,TGTGCCAGCAGCGTTGGGACTAGCGGGAGGAGGCTGTTCTTC,CASSVGTSGRRLFF
TRBV14,.,16,TRBD2,TRBJ2-5,TGTGCCAGCAGCTTGACTAGCGGGAGGTGGCAAGAGACCCAGTACTTC,CASSLTSGRWQETQYF
TRBV14,.,17,TRBD2,TRBJ2-7,TGTGCCAGCAGCCCCGGGACTAGCGGCTTGAGCTCCTACGAGCAGTACTTC,CASSPGTSGLSSYEQYF
TRBV5-1,.,14,.,TRBJ1-2,TGCGCCAGCAGCTTGGGGACAGAAAACGATGGCTACACCTTC,CASSLGTENDGYTF
TRBV9,.,16,.,TRBJ2-3,TGTGCCAGCAGCGGCCTGGGGGAGGGGGGGACAGATACGCAGTATTTT,CASSGLGEGGTDTQYF
TRBV10-2,once,16,TRBD1,TRBJ2-2,TGCGCCAGCAGTGAGACCCTCGACAGGGGAACCGGGGAGCTGTTTTTT,CASSETLDRGTGELFF
TRBV29-1,.,14,TRBD2,TRBJ2-1,TGCAGCGTTACCGGGACTAGCGTCTACAATGAGCAGTTCTTC,CSVTGTSVYNEQFF
TRBV29-1,.,16,TRBD2,TRBJ2-1,TGCAGCGTTGAAGATCGCCTGACTAGCGGTTACAATGAGCAGTTCTTC,CSVEDRLTSGYNEQFF
TRBV6-1,.,14,.,TRBJ1-4,TGTGCCAGCAGTGAACAGAGCTATAATGAAAAACTGTTTTTT,CASSEQSYNEKLFF
TRBV29-1,.,14,.,TRBJ2-2,TGCAGCGTTCAACACAGGGTCGACACCGGGGAGCTGTTTTTT,CSVQHRVDTGELFF
TRBV5-1,.,17,TRBD2,TRBJ2-2,TGCGCCAGCAGCTTCGGACTAGCGGGAGGTACCCACGGGGAGCTGTTTTTT,CASSFGLAGGTHGELFF
TRBV30,.,17,.,TRBJ2-1,TGTGCCTGGAGTGGATCTAGGGCAGACTCCAACTACAATGAGCAGTTCTTC,CAWSGSRADSNYNEQFF
TRBV6-5,.,15,.,TRBJ2-7,TGTGCCAGCAGTTTGGACAGCCCGGACCTCCGCGAGCAGTACTTC,CASSLDSPDLREQYF
TRBV10-3,.,14,.,TRBJ2-3,TGTGCCATCAAAGGCGCTTTTAGCACAGATACGCAGTATTTT,CAIKGAFSTDTQYF
TRBV7-9,.,13,.,TRBJ1-2,TGTGCCAGCAGCCCGTCAGGGAACTATGGCTACACCTTC,CASSPSGNYGYTF
TRBV5-4,.,16,TRBD1,TRBJ1-3,TGTGCCAGCAGCTTAGGGACAGCCCAAACTGGAAACACCATATATTTT,CASSLGTAQTGNTIYF
TRBV28,.,15,TRBD1,TRBJ1-1,TGTGCCAGCAGAGGACAGGGAGAGGGGAACACTGAAGCTTTCTTT,CASRGQGEGNTEAFF
TRBV2,.,12,.,TRBJ2-7,TGTGCCAGCAGTCAGGGACCTTACGAGCAGTACTTC,CASSQGPYEQYF
TRBV18,few,15,TRBD1,TRBJ1-2,TGTGCCAGCTCACCGGGGACAGAAACCAACTATGGCTACACCTTC,CASSPGTETNYGYTF
TRBV18,.,12,.,TRBJ1-1,TGTGCCAGGTCGGAGGGGCATTCTGAAGCTTTCTTT,CARSEGHSEAFF
TRBV27,.,17,.,TRBJ1-5,TGTGCCAGCAGTCCACGTCCCCCACAGGCGGCAGATCAGCCCCAGCATTTT,CASSPRPPQAADQPQHF
TRBV2,.,15,TRBD1,TRBJ1-6,TGTGCCAGCAGTGAATGGGGACAGGGGAATTCACCCCTCCACTTT,CASSEWGQGNSPLHF
TRBV27,once,15,.,TRBJ2-7,TGTGCCAGCAGTTTATCTCTAGCGCCCCGGAACGAGCAGTACTTC,CASSLSLAPRNEQYF
TRBV6-5,.,14,.,TRBJ1-1,TGTGCCAGCAGTTCCCCGGAGGGCGTCACTGAAGCTTTCTTT,CASSSPEGVTEAFF
TRBV10-2,.,11,.,TRBJ2-7,TGCGCCAGCAGTGAGTCTTACGAGCAGTACTTC,CASSESYEQYF
TRBV21-1,.,17,.,TRBJ2-7,TGTGCCAGCAGCAGAGGCAGGGGGAGCGGGAGGGTCCACGAGCAGTACTTC,CASSRGRGSGRVHEQYF
TRBV2,.,14,TRBD1,TRBJ2-5,TGTGCCAGCCTTCAACAGGGGTACCAAGAGACCCAGTACTTC,CASLQQGYQETQYF
TRBV7-2,.,11,.,TRBJ2-2,TGTGCCAGCAGCTTGTCCGGGGAGCTGTTTTTT,CASSLSGELFF
TRBV19,few,15,.,TRBJ1-5,TGTGCCAGTAGTATCGAGGGTTATAGCAATCAGCCCCAGCATTTT,CASSIEGYSNQPQHF
TRBV19,once,16,.,TRBJ2-1,TGTGCCAGTAGTATAGGGGGGGAGGGGGCCTACAATGAGCAGTTCTTC,CASSIGGEGAYNEQFF
TRBV18,.,14,.,TRBJ2-1,TGTGCCAGCTCACCACCAGCCCAGCAGGGAAGGAAGTTCTTC,CASSPPAQQGRKFF
TRBV5-1,few,14,.,TRBJ1-1,TGCGCCAGCAGCTTGGCCTCGGTAAACACTGAAGCTTTCTTT,CASSLASVNTEAFF
TRBV7-2,.,15,TRBD1,TRBJ2-7,TGTGCCAGCAGCCGAACCAGGGACAGGGCCTACGAGCAGTACTTC,CASSRTRDRAYEQYF
TRBV30,.,13,TRBD1,TRBJ2-7,TGTGCCTTGAACAGGGGGGTACTCGGCGAGCAGTACTTC,CALNRGVLGEQYF
TRBV4-1,.,17,TRBD1,TRBJ2-3,TGCGCCAGCAGCCTAAGTTTCGGACAGGGGATGACAGATACGCAGTATTTT,CASSLSFGQGMTDTQYF
TRBV10-3,few,14,.,TRBJ1-1,TGTGCCATCAGTGATATCCGGGGCTTTCATGAAGCTTTCTTT,CAISDIRGFHEAFF
TRBV5-1,.,16,.,TRBJ2-3,TGCGCCAGCAGCCCGGGTTCGACTGGCCGCACAGATACGCAGTATTTT,CASSPGSTGRTDTQYF
TRBV5-6,.,12,TRBD1,TRBJ2-1,TGTGCCAGCAGCTACAGGGGAAATGAGCAGTTCTTC,CASSYRGNEQFF
TRBV30,once,12,.,TRBJ2-7,TGTGCCTGGATCTTTGTGGGGGGCGAGCAGTACTTC,CAWIFVGGEQYF
TRBV6-5,once,14,.,TRBJ2-7,TGTGCCAGCAGTTACTCGACAGAATCCTACGAGCAGTACTTC,CASSYSTESYEQYF
TRBV4-2,.,15,.,TRBJ1-1,TGTGCCAGCAGCCAGACACAGGGTGGAGGCACTGAAGCTTTCTTT,CASSQTQGGGTEAFF